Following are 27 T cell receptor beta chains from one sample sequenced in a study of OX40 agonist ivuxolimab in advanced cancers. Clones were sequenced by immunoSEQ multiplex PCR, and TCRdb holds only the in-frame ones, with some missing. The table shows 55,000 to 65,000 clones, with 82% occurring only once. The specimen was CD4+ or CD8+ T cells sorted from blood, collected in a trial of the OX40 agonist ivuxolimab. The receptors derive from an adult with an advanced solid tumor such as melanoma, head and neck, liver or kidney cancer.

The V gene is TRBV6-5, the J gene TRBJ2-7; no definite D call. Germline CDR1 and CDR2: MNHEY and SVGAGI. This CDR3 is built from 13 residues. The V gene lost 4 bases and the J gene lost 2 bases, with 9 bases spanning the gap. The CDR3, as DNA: TGTGCCAGCAGTTCGCCGGCCACCTACGAGCAGTACTTC. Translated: CASSSPATYEQYF.

The CDR3 DNA sequence: TGTGCCAGCTCACCAGAGAGTTACACTTCCTACATGAACACTGAAGCTTTCTTT. Its translation: CASSPESYTSYMNTEAFF. The chain has TRBV18 and TRBJ1-1; D gene ambiguous. Germline V gene lookup returns CDR1 KGHSH and CDR2 LQKENI. This CDR3 comprises 18 residues. Trimming shortened V by 2 bases and J by 0 bases, and 19 bases separated the two germline ends.

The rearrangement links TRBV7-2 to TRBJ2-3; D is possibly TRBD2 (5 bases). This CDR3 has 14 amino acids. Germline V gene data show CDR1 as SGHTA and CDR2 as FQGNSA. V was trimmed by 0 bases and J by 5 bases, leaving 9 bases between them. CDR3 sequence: CASSLAGARDTQYF. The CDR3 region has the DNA TGTGCCAGCAGCTTAGCGGGAGCGAGAGATACGCAGTATTTT.

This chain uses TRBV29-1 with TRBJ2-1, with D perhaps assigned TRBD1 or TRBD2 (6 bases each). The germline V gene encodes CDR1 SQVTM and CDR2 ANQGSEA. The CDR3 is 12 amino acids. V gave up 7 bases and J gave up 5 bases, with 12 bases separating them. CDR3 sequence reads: CSGGARDNEQFF. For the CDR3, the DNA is TGCAGCGGGGGGGCTAGAGACAATGAGCAGTTCTTC.

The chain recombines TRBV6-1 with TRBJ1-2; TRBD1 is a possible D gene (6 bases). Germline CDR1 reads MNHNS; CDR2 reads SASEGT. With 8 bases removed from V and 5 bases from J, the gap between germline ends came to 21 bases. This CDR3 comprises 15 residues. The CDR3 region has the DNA TGTGCCAGCCTAAGGGGGTGGCAGGTTGTTTATGGCTACACCTTC. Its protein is CASLRGWQVVYGYTF.

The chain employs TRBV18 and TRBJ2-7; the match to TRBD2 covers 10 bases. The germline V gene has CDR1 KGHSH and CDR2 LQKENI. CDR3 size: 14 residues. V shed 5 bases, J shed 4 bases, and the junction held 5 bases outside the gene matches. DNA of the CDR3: TGTGCCAGCTCATCGAGGACTAGCGGTTACGAGCAGTACTTC. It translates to CASSSRTSGYEQYF.

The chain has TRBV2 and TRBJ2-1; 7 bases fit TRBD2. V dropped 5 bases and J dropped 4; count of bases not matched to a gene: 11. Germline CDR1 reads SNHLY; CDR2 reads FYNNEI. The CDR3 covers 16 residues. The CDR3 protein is CASSPLQRGDYNEQFF. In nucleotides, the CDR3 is TGTGCCAGCAGTCCCCTCCAGCGGGGCGATTACAATGAGCAGTTCTTC.

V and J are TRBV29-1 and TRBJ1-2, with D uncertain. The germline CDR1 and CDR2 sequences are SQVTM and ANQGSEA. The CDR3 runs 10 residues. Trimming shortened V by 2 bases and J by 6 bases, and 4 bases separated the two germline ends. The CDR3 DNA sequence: TGCAGCGTTGAATTTAATGGCTACACCTTC. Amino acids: CSVEFNGYTF. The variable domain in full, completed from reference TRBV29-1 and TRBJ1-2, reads SAVISQKPSRDICQRGTSLTIQCQVDSQVTMMFWYRQQPGQSLTLIATANQGSEATYESGFVIDKFPISRPNLTFSTLTVSNMSPEDSSIYLCSVEFNGYTFGSGTRLTVV.

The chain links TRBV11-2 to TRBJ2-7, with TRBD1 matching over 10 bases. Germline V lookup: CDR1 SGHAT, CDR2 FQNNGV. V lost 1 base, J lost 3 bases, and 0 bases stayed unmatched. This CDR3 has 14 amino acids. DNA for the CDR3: TGTGCCAGCAGCTTAGGGGACAGGGGCTACGAGCAGTACTTC. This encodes CASSLGDRGYEQYF.

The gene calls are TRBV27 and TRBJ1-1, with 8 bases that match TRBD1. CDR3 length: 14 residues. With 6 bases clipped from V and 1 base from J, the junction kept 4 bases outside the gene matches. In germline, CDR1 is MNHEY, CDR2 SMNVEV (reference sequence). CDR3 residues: CASSLQGENTEAFF. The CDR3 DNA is TGTGCCAGCAGCCTACAGGGGGAGAACACTGAAGCTTTCTTT.

In DNA form, the CDR3 reads TGTGCCAGCAGCGTAGGGGACAGAGACACAGATACGCAGTATTTT. It is translated as CASSVGDRDTDTQYF. This chain uses TRBV9 with TRBJ2-3; 7 positions agree with TRBD1. CDR3 length equals 15 residues. Germline loops: CDR1 SGDLS, CDR2 YYNGEE. Germline trimming cut 0 bases from V and 2 bases from J; bases unmatched to any gene: 3.

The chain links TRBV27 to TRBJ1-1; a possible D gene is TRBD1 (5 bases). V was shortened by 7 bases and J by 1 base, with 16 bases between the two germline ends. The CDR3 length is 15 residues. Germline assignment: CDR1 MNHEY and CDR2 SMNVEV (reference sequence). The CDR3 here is CASTTRNRRNTEAFF. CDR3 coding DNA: TGTGCCAGCACAACACGAAACAGGAGGAACACTGAAGCTTTCTTT.

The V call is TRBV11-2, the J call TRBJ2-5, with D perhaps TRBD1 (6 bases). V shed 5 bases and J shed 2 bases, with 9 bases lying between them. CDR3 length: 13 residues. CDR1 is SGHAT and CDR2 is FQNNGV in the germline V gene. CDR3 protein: CASSRTVQETQYF. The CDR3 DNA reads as TGTGCCAGCAGCCGGACAGTTCAAGAGACCCAGTACTTC.

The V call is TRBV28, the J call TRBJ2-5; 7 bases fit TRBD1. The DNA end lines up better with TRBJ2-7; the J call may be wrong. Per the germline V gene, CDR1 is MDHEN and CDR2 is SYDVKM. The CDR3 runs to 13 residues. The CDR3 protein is CASSLVGTDEQYF. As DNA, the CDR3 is TGTGCCAGCAGTTTAGTCGGGACAGACGAGCAGTACTTC.

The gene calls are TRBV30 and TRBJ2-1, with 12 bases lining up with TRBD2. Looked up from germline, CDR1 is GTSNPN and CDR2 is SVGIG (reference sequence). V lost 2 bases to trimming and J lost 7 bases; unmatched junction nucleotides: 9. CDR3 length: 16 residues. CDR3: CAWSPRTSGKLNEQFF. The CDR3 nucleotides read TGTGCCTGGAGTCCTAGGACTAGCGGGAAATTAAATGAGCAGTTCTTC.

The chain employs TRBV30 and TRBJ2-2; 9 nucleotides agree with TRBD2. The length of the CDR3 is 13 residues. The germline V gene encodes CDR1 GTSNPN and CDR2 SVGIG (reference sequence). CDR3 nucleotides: TGTGCGAGGGGACTAGCTAACACCGGGGAGCTGTTTTTT. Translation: CARGLANTGELFF.

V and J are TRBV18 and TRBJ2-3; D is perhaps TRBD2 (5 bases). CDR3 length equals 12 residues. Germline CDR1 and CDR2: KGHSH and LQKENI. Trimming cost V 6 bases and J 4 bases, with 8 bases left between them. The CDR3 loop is CASSLGADTQYF. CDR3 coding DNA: TGTGCCAGCTCTCTCGGGGCAGATACGCAGTATTTT.

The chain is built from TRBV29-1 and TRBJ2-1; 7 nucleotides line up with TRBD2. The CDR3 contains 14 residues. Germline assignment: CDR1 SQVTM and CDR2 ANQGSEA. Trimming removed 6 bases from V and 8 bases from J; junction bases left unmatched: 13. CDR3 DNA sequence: TGCAGCGTACCGCGGGGAGGGAGGAGGGATGAGCAGTTCTTC. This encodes CSVPRGGRRDEQFF.

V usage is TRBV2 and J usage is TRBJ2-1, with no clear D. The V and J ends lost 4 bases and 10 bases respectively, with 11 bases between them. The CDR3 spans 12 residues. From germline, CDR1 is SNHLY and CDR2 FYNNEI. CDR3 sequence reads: CASSGDPNEQFF. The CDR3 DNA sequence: TGTGCCAGCAGTGGGGATCCGAACGAGCAGTTCTTC.

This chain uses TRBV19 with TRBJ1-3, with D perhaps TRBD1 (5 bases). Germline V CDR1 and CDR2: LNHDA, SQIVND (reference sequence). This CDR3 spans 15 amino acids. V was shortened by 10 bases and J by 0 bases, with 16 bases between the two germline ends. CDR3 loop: CATQRDGTSGNTIYF. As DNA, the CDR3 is TGTGCCACCCAACGGGACGGCACCTCTGGAAACACCATATATTTT.

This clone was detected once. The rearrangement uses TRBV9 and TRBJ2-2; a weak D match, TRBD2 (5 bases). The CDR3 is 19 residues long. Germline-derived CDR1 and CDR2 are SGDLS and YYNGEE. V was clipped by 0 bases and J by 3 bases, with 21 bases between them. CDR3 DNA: TGTGCCAGCAGCGTAGGAGGACGCGTCTACGGGATGTACACCGGGGAGCTGTTTTTT. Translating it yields CASSVGGRVYGMYTGELFF. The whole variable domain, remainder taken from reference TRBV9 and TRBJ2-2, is DSGVTQTPKHLITATGQRVTLRCSPRSGDLSVYWYQQSLDQGLQFLIQYYNGEERAKGNILERFSAQQFPDLHSELNLSSLELGDSALYFCASSVGGRVYGMYTGELFFGEGSRLTVL.

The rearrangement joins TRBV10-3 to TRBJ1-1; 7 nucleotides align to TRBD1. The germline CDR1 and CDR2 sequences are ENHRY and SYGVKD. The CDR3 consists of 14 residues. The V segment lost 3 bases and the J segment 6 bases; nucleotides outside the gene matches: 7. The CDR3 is CAISEDRVVAEAFF. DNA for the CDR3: TGTGCCATCAGTGAAGACAGGGTGGTTGCTGAAGCTTTCTTT.

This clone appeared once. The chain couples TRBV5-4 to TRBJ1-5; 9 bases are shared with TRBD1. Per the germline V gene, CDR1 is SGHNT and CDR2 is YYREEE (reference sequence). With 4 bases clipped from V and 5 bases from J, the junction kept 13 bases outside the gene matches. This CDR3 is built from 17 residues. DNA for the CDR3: TGTGCCAGCAGCCTGGGGGTACAGGGGGCAGTCGATCAGCCCCAGCATTTT. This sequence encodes CASSLGVQGAVDQPQHF.

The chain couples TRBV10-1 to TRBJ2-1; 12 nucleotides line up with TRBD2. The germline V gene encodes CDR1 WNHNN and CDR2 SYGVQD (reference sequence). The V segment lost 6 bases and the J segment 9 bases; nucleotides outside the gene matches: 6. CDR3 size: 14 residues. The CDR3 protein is CASRASGRAAEQFF. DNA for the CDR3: TGCGCCAGCAGAGCTAGCGGGAGGGCGGCTGAGCAGTTCTTC.

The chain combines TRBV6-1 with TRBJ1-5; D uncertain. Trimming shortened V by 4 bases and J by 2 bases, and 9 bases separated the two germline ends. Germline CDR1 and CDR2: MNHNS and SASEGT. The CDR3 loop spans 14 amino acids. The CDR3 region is CASSVGLGNQPQHF. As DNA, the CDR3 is TGTGCCAGCAGTGTTGGCTTAGGCAATCAGCCCCAGCATTTT.

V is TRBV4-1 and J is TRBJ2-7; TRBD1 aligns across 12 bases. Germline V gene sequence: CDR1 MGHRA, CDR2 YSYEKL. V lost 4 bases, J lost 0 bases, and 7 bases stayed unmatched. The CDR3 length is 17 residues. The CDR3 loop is CASSPSPGQGASYEQYF. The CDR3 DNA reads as TGCGCCAGCAGCCCCTCCCCGGGACAGGGGGCCTCCTACGAGCAGTACTTC.

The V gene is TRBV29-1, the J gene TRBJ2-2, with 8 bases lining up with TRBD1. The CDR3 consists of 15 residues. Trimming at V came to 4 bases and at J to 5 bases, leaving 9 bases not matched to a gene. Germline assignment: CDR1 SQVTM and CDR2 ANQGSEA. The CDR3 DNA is TGCAGCGTTGCCGATCGACAGGGGAAGACCGGGGAGCTGTTTTTT. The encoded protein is CSVADRQGKTGELFF.